The following is a T cell receptor beta chain sequence with its context. This clonotype was recorded a few times. Its antigen is not yet known. Per-base quality was not reported, and no clone a single base away is much larger than it. Anyone who had received neoadjuvant chemotherapy or who was missing clinical information was not enrolled. All of the TCR-sequenced cases shown were male, and each had a subtotal esophagectomy with 2- or 3-field lymphadenectomy. RNA was isolated from bulk tumor tissue sections using a Qiagen AllPrep kit, and no T-cell sorting was performed. Until RNA extraction, small sections of surgically resected tumor tissue were kept in RNAlater reagent at -80 degrees C. The data originate from a study of esophageal squamous cell carcinoma tumors listed by TCRdb under 2021. Looking at the study overall: Patients were split into immuno relation high and low groups by principal component analysis with K-means clustering of immunohistochemical T-cell and checkpoint marker values. The roughly ten cases yielded under 2,000,000 total TCRalpha reads and around 1,400,000 total TCRbeta reads, and 31,954 and 34,876 of those reads, respectively, were unique. The study was designed to assess TCR repertoire diversity and shared TCR repertoires of T cells within the tumor environment of esophageal squamous cell carcinoma. A wider cohort of 53 surgically treated esophageal squamous cell carcinoma patients in Japan was included, comprising 21 high and about 30 low immuno relation cases. TCR sequencing was performed on some 10 patients, consisting of five randomly selected high immuno relation cases and five background-matched low immuno relation cases. Overall results and qualifications from the work: Because TCRalpha and TCRbeta chains were sequenced separately, chain pairing and recognized antigens remained unknown. Only a few cases were included in the TCR repertoire analysis, and no investigation at the CDR3 clonotype level was performed. Just over 26 TRAV|TRAJ and under 25 TRBV|TRBJ combinations, including TRAV13-1|TRAJ22 and TRBV7-9|TRBJ2-7, appeared to be shared among high immuno relation cases. A single dominant TCRalpha VJ recombination with apparently reduced TCRalpha diversity was observed in three of the 10 cases. Given the large variation in the TCRalphabeta repertoire, shared V|J recombination candidates may have been selected by chance. No difference in total TCR repertoire counts was observed between groups, whereas significant repertoire counts were found to be higher in the high immuno relation group.

The V end loses 0 bases and the J end loses 9 bases, and a stretch of 6 bases separates them. The CDR3, from cysteine to phenylalanine, totals 11 residues. Just CDR3 DNA is preserved here, 33 bases in frame from base 1. CDR1 DFQATT and CDR2 SNEGSKA were looked up in the germline V gene (reference sequence). Library method: 5' RACE. A PCR using KAPA HiFi with TCRalpha or TCRbeta constant-region primers and a P20EA primer was followed by a nested second PCR with CA2 or CB2. TCR genes were amplified by unbiased adaptor ligation RT-PCR, with reverse transcription by Superscript III and a polyT18-containing BSL-18E primer. Following second-strand synthesis and blunting, the P10EA/P20EA adaptor was ligated to the 5' end of the cDNA, and NotI digestion was then performed. For both the first and second PCRs, 15 to 25 cycles of 98 degrees C for 20 s, 65 degrees C for 30 s and 72 degrees C for 1 min were run. Amplicons were indexed with the Nextera XT Index kit v2 Set A, pooled in equimolar amounts and quantified on a Qubit 2.0 Fluorometer. For sequencing, the Illumina MiSeq platform generated 2x300 bp paired-end reads. The authors' analysis ran thus. Repertoire Genesis software ver.1.0 assigned each read to V and J genes according to the highest identity with IMGT reference sequences. CDR3 was defined as the region from Cys104 to Phe118 plus Gly119 and was translated, and unique sequence reads were defined by distinct V, J and CDR3 amino acids. A shared V|J combination was chosen only when it reached significance in both a Fisher's exact test in edgeR and a Mann Whitney U test. After singletons were removed and 500 repertoire combinations were bootstrapped, the repertoire dissimilarity index was calculated using the R rdi package. TCRdb applied fastp at Q25 and MiXCR to the public reads, then kept only in-frame beta chains. For every CDR3 protein sequence, its rows merge into one entry that carries the most common genes and DNA. These V and J calls rely on TCRdb rather than the paper's analysis. Present in this sample are around 6,000 distinct CDR3 sequences, 20% to 25% of which were seen just once. The top ten clones comprise roughly 31% of the sample.

The receptor comes from a man aged 45-85 years with esophageal squamous cell carcinoma. Material: tumor tissue. The chain couples TRBV20-1 to TRBJ2-1; the D gene remains uncertain. The DNA sequence reads TGCAGTGCTAGAGATCAGCGTGAGCAGTTCTTC. Its product reads: CSARDQREQFF.